These 9 T cell receptor beta chains were sequenced from one sample in a study of CD8+CD57+ T cells in acquired aplastic anemia. Sequencing was done on patients that had shown CD8+CD57+ cell expansion by flow cytometry. Genomic DNA provided the template from which TCR beta VDJ and CDR3 profiles were obtained. One entry per CDR3 protein results from TCRdb running MiXCR on the reads. The sample contains approximately 180,000 distinct CDR3 sequences, around 50% of which appear only once. The sequenced material came from sorted CD4+, CD8+, or CD8+CD57+ T cells (not recorded which) from PBMCs. These TCRs come from a human donor with aplastic anemia.

This clonotype was seen many times. The chain carries TRBV9 and TRBJ2-1; 11 nucleotides match TRBD2. Germline values: CDR1 SGDLS, CDR2 YYNGEE. Germline trimming cut 5 bases from V and 9 bases from J; bases unmatched to any gene: 7. The CDR3 contains 14 residues. In DNA, the CDR3 is TGTGCCAGCAGTTTTGGGACTAGCGGAGCTGAGCAGTTCTTC. Translated, it gives CASSFGTSGAEQFF.

In this sample, this clonotype turned up many times. The J gene is TRBJ1-2, the V gene TRBV5-1, with a tentative D call TRBD1 (5 bases). The germline CDR1 and CDR2 sequences are SGHRS and YFSETQ. V gave up 0 bases and J gave up 2 bases, with 8 bases separating them. The CDR3 has 14 residues. The CDR3 DNA reads TGCGCCAGCAGCTTGGAGTGGGACAACTATGGCTACACCTTC. It specifies CASSLEWDNYGYTF.

The chain has TRBV12-3 or TRBV12-4 and TRBJ1-6, with 12 nucleotides matching TRBD1. This CDR3 contains 16 residues. V shed 5 bases and J 7 bases; nucleotides not matched to a gene: 6. The CDR3 region is CASSPGQGAQNSPLHF. The CDR3 nucleotides read TGTGCCAGCAGTCCGGGACAGGGGGCGCAGAATTCACCCCTCCACTTT.

The rearrangement links TRBV7-2 to TRBJ1-3; no clear D gene. Germline values: CDR1 SGHTA, CDR2 FQGNSA. The CDR3 consists of 13 residues. The V end was cut by 6 bases, the J end by 2 bases, with 8 bases between. CDR3 coding DNA: TGTGCCAGCAGTGACATGGCTGGAAACACCATATATTTT. Its protein is CASSDMAGNTIYF.

The J gene is TRBJ2-5, the V gene TRBV12-3 or TRBV12-4; D unresolved. V was cut by 6 bases and J by 4 bases, with 12 bases left in between. This CDR3 region has 13 residues. Written as DNA, the CDR3 is TGTGCCAGCAGCTTTTCTGGGGTAGAGACCCAGTACTTC. This sequence encodes CASSFSGVETQYF.

V is TRBV19 and J is TRBJ1-3, with 9 bases that match TRBD1. From germline, CDR1 is LNHDA and CDR2 SQIVND (reference sequence). The CDR3 has 15 residues. J was trimmed by 7 bases and V by 6 bases; bases with no gene match: 10. CDR3 in DNA: TGTGCCAGTAGATGGACGGGACAGGGACGCAACACCATATATTTT. Translation: CASRWTGQGRNTIYF.

This clonotype has a count of ten or more. This chain joins TRBV12-3 or TRBV12-4 and TRBJ1-1; tentative D call: TRBD1 (5 bases). The CDR3 sequence is 14 residues long. The ends were cut back, 2 bases at V and 1 base at J, with 8 bases in the middle. The CDR3 protein is CASSLRDGNTEAFF. The CDR3 DNA is TGTGCCAGCAGTTTAAGGGACGGGAACACTGAAGCTTTCTTT.

The genes are TRBV20-1 and TRBJ1-6; D gene unclear. Germline CDR1 reads DFQATT; CDR2 reads SNEGSKA (reference sequence). The V gene lost 3 bases and the J gene lost 6 bases, with 3 bases spanning the gap. The CDR3 runs 11 residues. CDR3 residues: CSARINSPLHF. CDR3 DNA sequence: TGCAGTGCTAGGATTAATTCACCCCTCCACTTT.

This chain connects TRBV12-1 to TRBJ1-6. TRBV12-1 is flagged as a pseudogene. The CDR3 contains 15 residues. This CDR3 reads CASSFIAGHNSPLHF. The CDR3 DNA reads as TGTGCCAGCAGCTTTATAGCGGGCCATAATTCACCCCTCCACTTT.